These 7 T cell receptor beta chains came from one sample sequenced in a study of shared clonotypes between healthy human individuals. Some clones are missing from TCRdb's copy, which holds only in-frame ones; the method was immunoSEQ multiplex PCR. The table lists a few million clones, around 92% of them singletons. Sequencing input: naive CD4+ T cells from PBMCs. Specified subset: CD45RA+ positively selected. These receptors were collected from a man aged 18 to 35 in good health. Some clones in this sample may be carry-over from other donors' samples.

The chain combines TRBV28 with TRBJ2-1; TRBD2 aligns across 7 bases. This CDR3 is built from 16 residues. Losses at the gene ends were 5 bases for V and 0 bases for J; bases not matched to a gene: 7. Germline CDR1 is MDHEN and CDR2 is SYDVKM. The CDR3 nucleotides are TGTGCCAGCAGTCGAATACTAGCGTTCTCCTACAATGAGCAGTTCTTC. Residues: CASSRILAFSYNEQFF.

The chain's CDR3 is CASSLGSVPGELFF. The CDR3 DNA follows: TGTGCCAGCAGCCTCGGTTCGGTTCCCGGGGAGCTGTTTTTT. The chain carries TRBV7-3 and TRBJ2-2; the D is unclear. Trimming shortened V by 5 bases and J by 6 bases, and 13 bases separated the two germline ends. In germline, CDR1 is SGHTA, CDR2 FQGTGA. This CDR3 contains 14 residues.

This chain connects TRBV10-3 to TRBJ2-7, with 11 bases that match TRBD1. J gave up 1 base and V 4 bases, and 3 bases lay outside the gene matches. The CDR3 runs to 15 residues. CDR1 and CDR2 (germline): ENHRY, SYGVKD. For the CDR3, the DNA is TGTGCCATCAGTGGCCGGGACAGGGGGTCCTACGAGCAGTACTTC. Its protein product is CAISGRDRGSYEQYF.

V is TRBV21-1 and J is TRBJ2-3; TRBD2 was called by the table and not checked on the DNA. TRBV21-1 is a listed pseudogene. This CDR3 contains 16 residues. CDR3 in DNA: TGTGCCAGCAGCAAAACGGGCGCGGGAGGTACAGATACGCAGTATTTT. Amino acid sequence: CASSKTGAGGTDTQYF.

This chain links TRBV27 with TRBJ2-7; 8 bases line up with TRBD1. This CDR3 comprises 15 residues. Germline loops: CDR1 MNHEY, CDR2 SMNVEV (reference sequence). J was trimmed by 2 bases and V by 5 bases; bases with no gene match: 8. CDR3 loop: CASSPGTGLPYEQYF. The CDR3 DNA reads as TGTGCCAGCAGTCCCGGGACAGGACTTCCCTACGAGCAGTACTTC.

For this clone: This CDR3 is also generated by other DNA sequences in the sample. The chain carries TRBV5-4 and TRBJ2-5, with 8 bases fitting TRBD2. Germline V gives CDR1 SGHNT, CDR2 YYREEE (reference sequence). Trimming took 4 bases from V and 2 from J; bases not matched to a gene: 4. This CDR3 is built from 14 residues. This CDR3 reads CASSPGTRQETQYF. CDR3 in DNA: TGTGCCAGCAGCCCCGGGACTAGACAAGAGACCCAGTACTTC.

The chain carries TRBV5-6 and TRBJ1-1; no clear D gene. Germline CDR1 reads SGHDT; CDR2 reads YYEEEE. The V end lost 5 bases, the J end lost 3 bases, and 14 bases lay between the germline ends. The CDR3 has 14 amino acids. The CDR3 nucleotides read TGTGCCAGCAGATCATTAGGGAGGGACACTGAAGCTTTCTTT. It yields the protein CASRSLGRDTEAFF.